A single sample is the source of the 25 T cell receptor beta chains below, sequenced in a study of blood T cell repertoires in COVID-19. Libraries were prepared by immunoSEQ multiplex PCR; TCRdb keeps only in-frame clonotypes and omits some of them. The sample lists about 170,000 clones; around 82% were seen once. Sequencing used peripheral blood. Source of these receptors: a middle-aged woman with COVID-19, enrolled during active disease.

The table lists this clone with a few counts. The chain links TRBV2 to TRBJ2-1, with 7 bases lining up with TRBD1. Trimming cost V 4 bases and J 6 bases; bases outside gene matches: 6. Germline V CDR1 and CDR2: SNHLY, FYNNEI. The CDR3 has 14 residues. CDR3 residues: CASSGQGSVNEQFF. DNA of the CDR3: TGTGCCAGCAGTGGACAGGGTAGTGTCAATGAGCAGTTCTTC.

The CDR3 sequence is CASSGIANTEAFF. As DNA, the CDR3 is TGCGCCAGCAGTGGCATAGCCAACACTGAAGCTTTCTTT. This sequence joins TRBV10-2 and TRBJ1-1; D remains unclear. Germline CDR1 WSHSY, CDR2 SAAADI. There are 13 residues in the CDR3. The V end lost 4 bases, the J end lost 2 bases, and 8 bases lay between the germline ends.

The rearrangement uses TRBV6-2 or TRBV6-3 and TRBJ2-1; 12 positions match TRBD2. Trimming at V came to 5 bases and at J to 7 bases, leaving 9 bases not matched to a gene. This CDR3 is built from 16 residues. Germline CDR1 is MNHEY and CDR2 is SVGEGT. The CDR3 here is CASSHGTSGRRNEQFF. The DNA for the CDR3 is TGTGCCAGCAGTCACGGTACTAGCGGGAGGCGTAATGAGCAGTTCTTC.

V is TRBV7-9 and J is TRBJ1-5; 7 positions match TRBD1. J lost 0 bases, V lost 1 base, and 3 bases had no gene match. This CDR3 contains 16 residues. Germline assignment: CDR1 SEHNR and CDR2 FQNEAQ (reference sequence). CDR3 nucleotide sequence: TGTGCCAGCAGCTTAGGGGACAGTTATAGCAATCAGCCCCAGCATTTT. Encoded protein: CASSLGDSYSNQPQHF.

J is TRBJ2-3 and V is TRBV24-1, with 10 bases identical to TRBD1. The CDR3 has 16 amino acids. J lost 4 bases, V lost 2 bases, and 5 bases had no gene match. CDR1 and CDR2 from the germline V gene are KGHDR and SFDVKD. DNA of the CDR3: TGTGCCACCAGTGATTCACGACAGGGGGCCCCAGATACGCAGTATTTT. Residues: CATSDSRQGAPDTQYF.

In its sample, this clone was seen once. This chain connects TRBV27 to TRBJ2-2; the match to TRBD2 covers 14 bases. CDR3 size: 19 residues. The V gene's germline CDR1 is MNHEY and CDR2 SMNVEV (reference sequence). Germline trimming cut 6 bases from V and 1 base from J; bases unmatched to any gene: 10. The CDR3 region is CASSLSGLAGGKNTGELFF. The CDR3 bases are TGTGCCAGCAGCCTGAGCGGACTAGCGGGAGGAAAGAACACCGGGGAGCTGTTTTTT.

The chain is built from TRBV9 and TRBJ2-7, with 7 nucleotides matching TRBD2. This CDR3 has 14 residues. Germline loops: CDR1 SGDLS, CDR2 YYNGEE. V shed 3 bases, J shed 2 bases, and the junction held 5 bases outside the gene matches. The CDR3 region has the DNA TGTGCCAGCAGCGCCTCAGCGGGAACCTACGAGCAGTACTTC. Translation gives CASSASAGTYEQYF.

This clone was seen many times. The genes are TRBV27 and TRBJ2-7; D is unresolved. Germline assignment: CDR1 MNHEY and CDR2 SMNVEV (reference sequence). V gave up 3 bases and J gave up 1 base, with 7 bases separating them. This CDR3 has 13 residues. The CDR3 DNA sequence: TGTGCCAGCAGTTTGTCGGTTTCCTACGAGCAGTACTTC. As protein: CASSLSVSYEQYF.

The chain uses TRBV19 and TRBJ1-1, with 7 bases identical to TRBD1. V lost 5 bases to trimming and J lost 3 bases; unmatched junction nucleotides: 9. Germline assignment: CDR1 LNHDA and CDR2 SQIVND (reference sequence). CDR3 size: 15 residues. Here the CDR3 reads CASSLRQGWDTEAFF. Written as DNA, the CDR3 is TGTGCCAGTAGTCTCCGACAGGGTTGGGACACTGAAGCTTTCTTT.

This sequence joins TRBV19 and TRBJ2-1; 13 positions match TRBD2. CDR1 and CDR2 from the germline V gene are LNHDA and SQIVND (reference sequence). The CDR3 sequence is 17 residues long. The V gene end was trimmed by 5 bases and the J gene end by 7 bases; junction bases not matched to a gene: 11. CDR3 DNA sequence: TGTGCCAGTAGTTACCTCCCGGGACTAGCGGGGTCAAATGAGCAGTTCTTC. This codes for CASSYLPGLAGSNEQFF. Filled out from reference TRBV19 and TRBJ2-1, the complete variable domain reads DGGITQSPKYLFRKEGQNVTLSCEQNLNHDAMYWYRQDPGQGLRLIYYSQIVNDFQKGDIAEGYSVSREKKESFPLTVTSAQKNPTAFYLCASSYLPGLAGSNEQFFGPGTRLTVL.

The V call is TRBV4-2, the J call TRBJ2-7; TRBD1 matches at 7 bases. The CDR3 sequence is 17 residues long. V shed 3 bases and J 3 bases; nucleotides not matched to a gene: 14. The germline V gene has CDR1 LGHNA and CDR2 YNFKEQ. The CDR3 loop reads CASSQSVLKGAYYEQYF. CDR3 sequence (DNA): TGTGCCAGCAGCCAGTCCGTTCTTAAGGGGGCCTACTACGAGCAGTACTTC.

In regard to this clone: The same CDR3 is also encoded by other DNA sequences in this sample. The V call is TRBV9, the J call TRBJ2-2, with D unclear. V gave up 1 base and J gave up 1 base, with 14 bases separating them. Germline CDR1 SGDLS, CDR2 YYNGEE. This CDR3 comprises 17 residues. The CDR3 here is CASSVNFRTVNTGELFF. The CDR3 DNA is TGTGCCAGCAGCGTAAATTTTAGAACAGTGAACACCGGGGAGCTGTTTTTT.

This chain uses TRBV29-1 with TRBJ2-5; D perhaps matches TRBD1 (5 bases). Trimming removed 4 bases from V and 2 bases from J, with 8 bases in between. The CDR3 consists of 12 residues. Germline lookup yields CDR1 SQVTM and CDR2 ANQGSEA. The chain's CDR3 is CSVVSGQETQYF. The CDR3 DNA reads as TGCAGCGTTGTTTCAGGGCAAGAGACCCAGTACTTC.

This clone was recorded once. J is TRBJ2-1 and V is TRBV7-8; no firm D call. Germline V gene sequence: CDR1 SGHVS, CDR2 FQNEAQ. CDR3 length: 12 residues. V was shortened by 5 bases and J by 6 bases, with 8 bases between the two germline ends. Written as DNA, the CDR3 is TGTGCCAGCAGCATCCATGTCAATGAGCAGTTCTTC. It yields the protein CASSIHVNEQFF.

V gene TRBV7-3 combines with J gene TRBJ2-1; D might be TRBD2 (5 bases). The CDR3 runs 15 residues. Germline V gene data show CDR1 as SGHTA and CDR2 as FQGTGA. With 5 bases removed from V and 6 bases from J, the gap between germline ends came to 17 bases. The CDR3 here is CASSPSSIRGNEQFF. Written as DNA, the CDR3 is TGTGCCAGCAGCCCCTCTAGCATCCGGGGCAATGAGCAGTTCTTC.

This sequence joins TRBV6-1 and TRBJ1-3; possibly TRBD1 for D (5 bases). The CDR3 runs 15 residues. The V gene lost 3 bases and the J gene lost 2 bases, with 11 bases spanning the gap. Germline V gives CDR1 MNHNS, CDR2 SASEGT. The CDR3 sequence is CASSELLGPGNTIYF. The CDR3 DNA is TGTGCCAGCAGTGAGCTATTGGGGCCTGGAAACACCATATATTTT.

The rearrangement uses TRBV28 and TRBJ1-5; D remains ambiguous. The CDR3 is 16 residues long. Trimming removed 7 bases from V and 1 base from J, with 17 bases in between. Germline CDR1 reads MDHEN; CDR2 reads SYDVKM. In DNA form, the CDR3 reads TGTGCCAGCACCCCTTCTTCGGGTCTGAGCAATCAGCCCCAGCATTTT. Translation: CASTPSSGLSNQPQHF.

The chain combines TRBV5-1 with TRBJ2-1, with TRBD1 as a possible D gene (6 bases). In germline, CDR1 is SGHRS, CDR2 YFSETQ. V dropped 4 bases and J dropped 8 bases, with 16 bases sitting between them. The CDR3 spans 14 residues. The DNA for the CDR3 is TGCGCCAGCAGCGAAGGACAGATTCTCGATGAGCAGTTCTTC. This codes for CASSEGQILDEQFF.

This clone occurred a few times. V is TRBV6-1 and J is TRBJ2-7; 9 bases line up with TRBD2. This CDR3 spans 16 amino acids. The V and J ends lost 0 bases and 2 bases, in that order; junction bases with no gene match: 5. Per germline, CDR1 MNHNS and CDR2 SASEGT. CDR3 DNA: TGTGCCAGCAGTGAAGCGATTGCGGGAGGGCCCTACGAGCAGTACTTC. Translation gives CASSEAIAGGPYEQYF.

V gene TRBV24-1 combines with J gene TRBJ2-2, with 7 bases lining up with TRBD2. CDR1 and CDR2 (germline): KGHDR, SFDVKD. The CDR3 extends over 17 amino acids. The V and J ends lost 9 bases and 6 bases, in that order; junction bases with no gene match: 18. The CDR3 DNA sequence: TGTGCCACCCTCGTGTCATTGCGGGAGAGGAGCTCCGGGGAGCTGTTTTTT. Residues: CATLVSLRERSSGELFF.

V is TRBV3-1 (or the pseudogene TRBV3-2) and J is TRBJ1-1; D not certain. This CDR3 spans 13 amino acids. V was pared by 4 bases and J by 1 base, with 7 bases between. Germline assignment: CDR1 LGHDT and CDR2 YNNKEL (reference sequence). CDR3 loop: CASSPPGNTEAFF. The CDR3, as DNA: TGTGCCAGCAGCCCACCGGGGAACACTGAAGCTTTCTTT.

The chain carries TRBV2 and TRBJ1-3; TRBD1 is a possible D gene (5 bases). CDR1 is SNHLY, CDR2 FYNNEI, per germline. V shed 6 bases and J shed 4 bases, with 13 bases lying between them. The CDR3 consists of 14 residues. CDR3 nucleotide sequence: TGTGCCAGCAGGCCCGGGACTTCGGGAAACACCATATATTTT. It translates to CASRPGTSGNTIYF. The complete variable domain, with remaining parts taken from reference TRBV2 and TRBJ1-3, reads EPEVTQTPSHQVTQMGQEVILRCVPISNHLYFYWYRQILGQKVEFLVSFYNNEISEKSEIFDDQFSVERPDGSNFTLKIRSTKLEDSAMYFCASRPGTSGNTIYFGEGSWLTVV.

The rearrangement links TRBV19 to TRBJ1-2; 8 nucleotides align to TRBD1. Looked up from germline, CDR1 is LNHDA and CDR2 is SQIVND (reference sequence). V was pared by 7 bases and J by 1 base, with 8 bases of the junction left unmatched. There are 15 residues in the CDR3. The CDR3 DNA reads TGTGCCAGTACCCCGACAGGGGCGATTAACTATGGCTACACCTTC. The encoded protein is CASTPTGAINYGYTF.

This clone has more than one count but fewer than ten. V is TRBV2 and J is TRBJ2-5, with 10 nucleotides matching TRBD1. The ends lost 6 bases at V and 5 bases at J; junction bases unmatched: 6. The length of the CDR3 is 14 residues. CDR1 is SNHLY and CDR2 is FYNNEI in the germline V gene. The CDR3 is CASRRDRGRETQYF. In nucleotides, the CDR3 is TGTGCCAGCAGGCGGGACAGGGGACGCGAGACCCAGTACTTC.

This chain uses TRBV2 with TRBJ1-1; 7 nucleotides align to TRBD1. The CDR3 spans 15 residues. Looked up from germline, CDR1 is SNHLY and CDR2 is FYNNEI. Unmatched junction bases numbered 5, after V lost 4 bases and J lost 0 bases. The CDR3 bases are TGTGCCAGCAGTGTCCTGGGACAGTTGAACACTGAAGCTTTCTTT. Protein sequence: CASSVLGQLNTEAFF.